Presented here are 31 T cell receptor beta chains from one specimen sequenced in a study of blood T cell repertoires in COVID-19. Assay used: immunoSEQ multiplex PCR; TCRdb lists only in-frame clones, some missing. The profile shows a few hundred thousand clones, about 85% of them singletons. The sequencing input was peripheral blood. Receptors originate from a woman aged 18 to 35 with acute or convalescent COVID-19.

The chain's CDR3 is CATSALLLNTEAFF. In DNA, the CDR3 is TGTGCCACCAGTGCTCTTCTCTTGAACACTGAAGCTTTCTTT. The rearrangement links TRBV24-1 to TRBJ1-1; D ambiguous. The CDR3 has 14 residues. Trimming removed 5 bases from V and 0 bases from J, with 9 bases in between. CDR1 is KGHDR, CDR2 SFDVKD, per germline.

This rearrangement joins TRBV5-1 to TRBJ2-7; D may be TRBD2 (6 bases). The length of the CDR3 is 16 residues. From germline, CDR1 is SGHRS and CDR2 YFSETQ. The V end lost 2 bases, the J end lost 1 base, and 16 bases lay between the germline ends. CDR3 in DNA: TGCGCCAGCAGCTTAAAAGACGGGAGTCCTTCCTACGAGCAGTACTTC. Its translation is CASSLKDGSPSYEQYF.

There are a few counts of this clone. The genes are TRBV3-1 (or the pseudogene TRBV3-2) and TRBJ1-2; TRBD1 agrees at 10 bases. CDR1 is LGHDT, CDR2 YNNKEL, per germline (reference sequence). Trimming removed 2 bases from V and 4 bases from J; junction bases left unmatched: 7. The length of the CDR3 is 16 residues. For the CDR3, the DNA is TGTGCCAGCAGCCAACCCCCGGGACAGGGGCCCTATGGCTACACCTTC. Amino acids: CASSQPPGQGPYGYTF.

The rearrangement uses TRBV29-1 and TRBJ2-1; maybe TRBD2 (5 bases). This CDR3 comprises 13 residues. Germline CDR1 reads SQVTM; CDR2 reads ANQGSEA. V was clipped by 4 bases and J by 9 bases, with 16 bases between them. This CDR3 is CSVAMLAFGEQFF. The DNA for the CDR3 is TGCAGCGTTGCGATGCTAGCCTTCGGTGAGCAGTTCTTC.

This chain joins TRBV6-2 or TRBV6-3 and TRBJ2-1, with 9 bases aligning to TRBD2. After removal of 8 bases from V and 6 bases from J, the junction contained 11 bases not matched to a gene. There are 15 residues in the CDR3. Looked up from germline, CDR1 is MNHEY and CDR2 is SVGEGT. For the CDR3, the DNA is TGTGCCAGCCGCCCGACTGGCGGGGGGGTCAATGAGCAGTTCTTC. Its translation: CASRPTGGGVNEQFF.

The genes are TRBV5-1 and TRBJ1-1; D uncertain. Germline V gives CDR1 SGHRS, CDR2 YFSETQ. This CDR3 comprises 16 residues. Trimming removed 0 bases at V and 2 bases at J, with 14 bases between. The CDR3 DNA sequence: TGCGCCAGCAGCTTGGCCCCCAGTGGGCCCAACACTGAAGCTTTCTTT. Its translation is CASSLAPSGPNTEAFF. Complete variable domain (other parts from reference TRBV5-1 and TRBJ1-1): KAGVTQTPRYLIKTRGQQVTLSCSPISGHRSVSWYQQTPGQGLQFLFEYFSETQRNKGNFPGRFSGRQFSNSRSEMNVSTLELGDSALYLCASSLAPSGPNTEAFFGQGTRLTVV.

The chain carries TRBV7-6 and TRBJ1-6; D is perhaps TRBD1 (5 bases). Trimming shortened V by 2 bases and J by 8 bases, and 25 bases separated the two germline ends. The germline gives CDR1 SGHVS, CDR2 FNYEAQ. CDR3 length: 19 residues. CDR3 protein: CASSLQGGFPSLYYSPLHF. The CDR3 nucleotides read TGTGCCAGCAGCTTACAGGGAGGTTTCCCTTCCCTATATTATTCACCCCTCCACTTT.

This clone was counted a few times. The CDR3 bases are TGTGCCAGCAGTCGGGACATAGGGGGCTACACCTTC. This encodes CASSRDIGGYTF. The rearrangement joins TRBV2 to TRBJ1-2, with D possibly matching TRBD1 (6 bases). The CDR3 is 12 amino acids. CDR1 is SNHLY, CDR2 FYNNEI, per germline. V was pared by 5 bases and J by 8 bases, with 12 bases between.

Note on this clone: The junction departs from germline at one end; a sequencing error may be responsible. V gene TRBV5-5 combines with J gene TRBJ1-2; D unresolved. The CDR3 loop spans 14 amino acids. Germline values: CDR1 SGHKS, CDR2 YYEKEE (reference sequence). The CDR3 spells CASSLAAGADGYTF. The CDR3 bases are TGTGCCAGCAGTTTGGCTGCGGGCGCGGATGGCTACACCTTC.

The V and J genes are TRBV6-5 and TRBJ1-2; D might be TRBD1 (6 bases). The CDR3 is made up of 14 amino acids. V lost 4 bases, J lost 5 bases, and 14 bases lay in between. CDR1 and CDR2 from the germline V gene are MNHEY and SVGAGI. CDR3 sequence reads: CASSSGQGGYGYTF. The CDR3 coding sequence is TGTGCCAGCAGTTCAGGACAAGGGGGATATGGCTACACCTTC.

This chain connects TRBV15 to TRBJ2-7, with TRBD2 matching over 8 bases. Germline-derived CDR1 and CDR2 are LNHNV and YYDKDF (reference sequence). Trimming removed 1 base from V and 3 bases from J; junction bases left unmatched: 11. CDR3 length equals 17 residues. DNA of the CDR3: TGTGCCACCAGCAGAGGGGGCGGGAGGCCGTCCGGCTACGAGCAGTACTTC. This codes for CATSRGGGRPSGYEQYF.

In DNA, the CDR3 is TGCAGTGCTGGTGGGACTTATAATTCACCCCTCCACTTT. As protein: CSAGGTYNSPLHF. This chain joins TRBV20-1 and TRBJ1-6; a possible D gene is TRBD1 (5 bases). The CDR3 is made up of 13 amino acids. Germline CDR1 is DFQATT and CDR2 is SNEGSKA (reference sequence). The V end was cut by 5 bases, the J end by 4 bases, with 9 bases between.

The gene calls are TRBV5-8 and TRBJ2-1; 10 bases line up with TRBD1. There are 15 residues in the CDR3. Germline V gives CDR1 SGHTS, CDR2 YDEGEE. Trimming cost V 2 bases and J 8 bases; bases outside gene matches: 7. The CDR3 loop reads CASSFGQGGRDEQFF. CDR3 sequence (DNA): TGTGCCAGCAGCTTCGGACAGGGGGGTCGGGATGAGCAGTTCTTC.

The count of this clone is one. V is TRBV4-1 and J is TRBJ2-1, with 8 bases fitting TRBD1. The CDR3 is made up of 15 amino acids. The V segment lost 7 bases and the J segment 8 bases; nucleotides outside the gene matches: 13. Germline-derived CDR1 and CDR2 are MGHRA and YSYEKL. The CDR3 bases are TGCGCCAGCACCCCGTCGCAGGGGGCAGGGGATGAGCAGTTCTTC. Translated, it gives CASTPSQGAGDEQFF.

The chain is built from TRBV19 and TRBJ1-2, with D maybe TRBD1 (6 bases). The CDR3 covers 13 residues. Trimming pared 10 bases from V and 8 bases from J, leaving 20 bases between. The germline V gene has CDR1 LNHDA and CDR2 SQIVND (reference sequence). The CDR3 is CATKGPGDKGYTF. For the CDR3, the DNA is TGTGCCACCAAAGGACCAGGGGACAAGGGCTACACCTTC.

The V gene is TRBV5-5, the J gene TRBJ1-1; a possible D gene is TRBD1 (6 bases). The V gene lost 2 bases and the J gene lost 6 bases, with 11 bases spanning the gap. This CDR3 spans 13 amino acids. Germline V gene data show CDR1 as SGHKS and CDR2 as YYEKEE (reference sequence). The CDR3 DNA is TGTGCCAGCAGCTTTGGGGGGGCAGCTGAAGCTTTCTTT. Encoded protein: CASSFGGAAEAFF.

The chain couples TRBV4-1 to TRBJ1-3; the match to TRBD1 covers 9 bases. Germline CDR1 reads MGHRA; CDR2 reads YSYEKL. V lost 0 bases and J lost 0; bases outside the gene matches: 6. This CDR3 has 18 amino acids. In nucleotides, the CDR3 is TGCGCCAGCAGCCAAGACATCGGGACAGGGAACTCTGGAAACACCATATATTTT. It yields the protein CASSQDIGTGNSGNTIYF.

The chain employs TRBV9 and TRBJ2-2; D is unclear. Germline CDR1 reads SGDLS; CDR2 reads YYNGEE. There are 18 residues in the CDR3. V gave up 3 bases and J gave up 2 bases, with 20 bases separating them. As DNA, the CDR3 is TGTGCCAGCAGCGCCAACCTCGGTGACTGGATTAACACCGGGGAGCTGTTTTTT. It codes for CASSANLGDWINTGELFF.

The chain links TRBV29-1 to TRBJ1-1; 7 nucleotides agree with TRBD1. This CDR3 comprises 14 residues. With 6 bases clipped from V and 3 bases from J, the junction kept 10 bases outside the gene matches. Germline V gene sequence: CDR1 SQVTM, CDR2 ANQGSEA. The CDR3 region has the DNA TGCAGCGTCGAGGGACAGCCGGGGGACACTGAAGCTTTCTTT. This sequence encodes CSVEGQPGDTEAFF.

V and J are TRBV7-3 and TRBJ1-1, with D perhaps matching TRBD1 (5 bases). Germline lookup yields CDR1 SGHTA and CDR2 FQGTGA. The CDR3 is made up of 13 amino acids. The V end lost 5 bases, the J end lost 1 base, and 8 bases lay between the germline ends. The CDR3 here is CASSRQRNTEAFF. CDR3 DNA sequence: TGTGCCAGCAGCCGACAGAGGAACACTGAAGCTTTCTTT.

J is TRBJ1-1 and V is TRBV6-6, with D uncertain. The CDR3 length is 12 residues. Trimming left V 9 bases short and J 4 bases short, with 12 bases between. Germline lookup yields CDR1 MNHNY and CDR2 SVGAGI (reference sequence). The CDR3 coding sequence is TGTGCCAGTAAAATAGGAGTCACTGAAGCTTTCTTT. Translating it yields CASKIGVTEAFF.

The chain employs TRBV5-8 and TRBJ2-1; D may be TRBD2 (5 bases). The CDR3 covers 13 residues. V was clipped by 5 bases and J by 10 bases, with 16 bases between them. Germline V gene data show CDR1 as SGHTS and CDR2 as YDEGEE. As DNA, the CDR3 is TGTGCCAGCAGACTGTCGGGGTCAGGCGAGCAGTTCTTC. Amino acid sequence: CASRLSGSGEQFF.

A note on this clone: In the same sample, other DNA sequences code for this CDR3. The CDR3 DNA reads TGTGCCATCAGCCCGGACAGGTCCAATCAGCCCCAGCATTTT. Translating gives CAISPDRSNQPQHF. The chain links TRBV10-3 to TRBJ1-5, with 7 bases aligning to TRBD1. After removal of 6 bases from V and 3 bases from J, the junction contained 5 bases not matched to a gene. This CDR3 comprises 14 residues. Germline V gene data show CDR1 as ENHRY and CDR2 as SYGVKD.

The chain has TRBV3-1 (or the pseudogene TRBV3-2) and TRBJ2-2; D is unresolved. The germline V and J ends were trimmed by 2 bases and 7 bases, with 8 bases remaining between them. Looked up from germline, CDR1 is LGHDT and CDR2 is YNNKEL (reference sequence). The length of the CDR3 is 13 residues. The DNA of the CDR3 is TGTGCCAGCAGCCAAACCCACAACGGGGAGCTGTTTTTT. Its protein product is CASSQTHNGELFF.

The J gene is TRBJ2-7, the V gene TRBV2, with D tentatively TRBD1 (5 bases). The germline V and J ends were trimmed by 7 bases and 4 bases, with 11 bases remaining between them. The CDR3 totals 12 residues. Germline CDR1 SNHLY, CDR2 FYNNEI. Here the CDR3 DNA reads TGTGCCAGCACCGAAGGGGTATACGAGCAGTACTTC. Translated, it gives CASTEGVYEQYF.

The chain employs TRBV27 and TRBJ1-1, with D uncertain. V shed 7 bases and J shed 4 bases, with 13 bases lying between them. This CDR3 has 13 residues. Germline assignment: CDR1 MNHEY and CDR2 SMNVEV (reference sequence). The CDR3 loop reads CASIGALSTEAFF. In nucleotides, the CDR3 is TGTGCCAGCATTGGTGCGCTGTCCACTGAAGCTTTCTTT.

The chain recombines TRBV2 with TRBJ1-6; 8 bases map to TRBD1. This CDR3 comprises 15 residues. V shed 6 bases and J 13 bases; nucleotides not matched to a gene: 14. The V gene's germline CDR1 is SNHLY and CDR2 FYNNEI. CDR3 in DNA: TGTGCCAGCAGGCGGGGACAGGAGAGGGGAGGGCCCCTCCACTTT. Its protein product is CASRRGQERGGPLHF. The full variable domain, rest sourced from reference TRBV2 and TRBJ1-6, is EPEVTQTPSHQVTQMGQEVILRCVPISNHLYFYWYRQILGQKVEFLVSFYNNEISEKSEIFDDQFSVERPDGSNFTLKIRSTKLEDSAMYFCASRRGQERGGPLHFGNGTRLTVT.

This chain connects TRBV7-6 to TRBJ1-3, with 8 bases identical to TRBD1. Unmatched junction bases numbered 9, after V lost 1 base and J lost 1 base. The CDR3 runs to 18 residues. The germline V gene has CDR1 SGHVS and CDR2 FNYEAQ. CDR3 loop: CASSLETGVRRSGNTIYF. CDR3 in DNA: TGTGCCAGCAGCTTAGAGACAGGGGTTAGACGGTCTGGAAACACCATATATTTT. Together with reference TRBV7-6 and TRBJ1-3, the CDR3 gives the full variable domain: GAGVSQSPRYKVTKRGQDVALRCDPISGHVSLYWYRQALGQGPEFLTYFNYEAQQDKSGLPNDRFSAERPEGSISTLTIQRTEQRDSAMYRCASSLETGVRRSGNTIYFGEGSWLTVV.

J is TRBJ1-1 and V is TRBV25-1; TRBD1 might be the D (5 bases). The CDR3 consists of 14 residues. CDR1 is MGHDK and CDR2 is SYGVNS in the germline V gene. V dropped 3 bases and J dropped 1 base, with 9 bases sitting between them. The CDR3: CASSDGGRNTEAFF. The CDR3 DNA is TGTGCCAGCAGTGATGGGGGGAGGAACACTGAAGCTTTCTTT.

This clone was recorded a few times. The V gene is TRBV7-2, the J gene TRBJ2-1; 7 bases are a match to TRBD2. The CDR3 extends over 12 amino acids. After removal of 8 bases from V and 9 bases from J, the junction contained 7 bases not matched to a gene. Germline assignment: CDR1 SGHTA and CDR2 FQGNSA. The CDR3 DNA reads TGTGCCAGCGCAACATCGGGGGGTGAGCAGTTCTTC. Translation gives CASATSGGEQFF.

This clone was observed a handful of times. V usage is TRBV9 and J usage is TRBJ1-1; D is ambiguous. V shed 3 bases and J shed 0 bases, with 9 bases lying between them. The CDR3 contains 14 residues. Per the germline V gene, CDR1 is SGDLS and CDR2 is YYNGEE. DNA of the CDR3: TGTGCCAGCAGCGCCACAAGTATGAACACTGAAGCTTTCTTT. It is translated as CASSATSMNTEAFF. Full variable domain (missing parts from reference TRBV9 and TRBJ1-1): DSGVTQTPKHLITATGQRVTLRCSPRSGDLSVYWYQQSLDQGLQFLIQYYNGEERAKGNILERFSAQQFPDLHSELNLSSLELGDSALYFCASSATSMNTEAFFGQGTRLTVV.